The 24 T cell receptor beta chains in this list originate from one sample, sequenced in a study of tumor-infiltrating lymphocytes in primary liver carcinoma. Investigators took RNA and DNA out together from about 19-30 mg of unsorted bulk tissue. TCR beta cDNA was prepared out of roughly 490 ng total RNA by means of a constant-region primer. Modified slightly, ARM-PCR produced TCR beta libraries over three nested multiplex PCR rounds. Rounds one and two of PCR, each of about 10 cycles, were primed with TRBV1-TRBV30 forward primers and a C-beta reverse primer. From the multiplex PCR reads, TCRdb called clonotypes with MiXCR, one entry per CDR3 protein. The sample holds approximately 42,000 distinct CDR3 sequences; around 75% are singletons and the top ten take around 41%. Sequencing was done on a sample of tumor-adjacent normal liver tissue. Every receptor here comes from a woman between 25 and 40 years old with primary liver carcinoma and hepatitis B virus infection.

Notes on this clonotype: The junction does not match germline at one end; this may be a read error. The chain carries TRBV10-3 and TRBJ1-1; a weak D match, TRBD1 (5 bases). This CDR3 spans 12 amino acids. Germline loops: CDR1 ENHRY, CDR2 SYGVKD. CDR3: CDIKSQGAEAFF. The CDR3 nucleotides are TGTGACATCAAAAGCCAGGGCGCTGAAGCTTTCTTT.

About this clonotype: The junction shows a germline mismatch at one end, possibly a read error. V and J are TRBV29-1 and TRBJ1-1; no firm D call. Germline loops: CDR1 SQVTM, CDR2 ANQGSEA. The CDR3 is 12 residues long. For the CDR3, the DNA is TGTAGCGTTCAACGGGGATGGACTGAAGCTTTCTTT. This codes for CSVQRGWTEAFF.

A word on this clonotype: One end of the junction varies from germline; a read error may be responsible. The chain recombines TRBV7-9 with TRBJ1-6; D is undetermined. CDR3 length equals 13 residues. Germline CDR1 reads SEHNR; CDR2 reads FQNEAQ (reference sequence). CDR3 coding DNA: TGTGCCAGCTCCAAATCGGAGAATTCACCCTTCCACTTT. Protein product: CASSKSENSPFHF.

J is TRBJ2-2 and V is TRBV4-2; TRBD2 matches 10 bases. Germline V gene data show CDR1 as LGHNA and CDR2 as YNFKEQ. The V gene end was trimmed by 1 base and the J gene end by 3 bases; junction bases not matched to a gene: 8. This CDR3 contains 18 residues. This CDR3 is CASSQVRAGGPDTGELFF. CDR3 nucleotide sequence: TGTGCCAGCAGCCAAGTGCGAGCGGGAGGGCCGGACACCGGGGAGCTGTTTTTT.

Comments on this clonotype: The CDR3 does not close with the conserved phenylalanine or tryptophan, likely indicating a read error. In DNA, the CDR3 is TGTGCCAGCAGCCCCCTGGCCTCGCCTTCGACCGGGGAGCTGTTTCTT. The encoded protein is CASSPLASPSTGELFL. This sequence joins TRBV5-8 and TRBJ2-2; D gene uncertain. This CDR3 contains 16 residues. V was pared by 4 bases and J by 5 bases, with 18 bases between. Germline CDR1 and CDR2: SGHTS and YDEGEE.

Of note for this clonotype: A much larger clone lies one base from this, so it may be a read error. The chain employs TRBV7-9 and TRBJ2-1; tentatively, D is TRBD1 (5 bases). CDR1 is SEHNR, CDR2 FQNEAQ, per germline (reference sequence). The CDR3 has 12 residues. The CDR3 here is CASARAYIEQFF. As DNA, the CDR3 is TGTGCCAGCGCCAGGGCCTACATTGAGCAGTTCTTC.

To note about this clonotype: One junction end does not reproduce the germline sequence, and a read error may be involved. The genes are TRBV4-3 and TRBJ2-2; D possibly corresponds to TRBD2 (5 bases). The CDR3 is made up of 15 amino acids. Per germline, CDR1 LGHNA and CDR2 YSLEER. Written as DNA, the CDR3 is TGCGCTAGCAGCCAAGGACTGGGTGGCACCGGGGAGCTGTTTTTT. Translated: CASSQGLGGTGELFF.

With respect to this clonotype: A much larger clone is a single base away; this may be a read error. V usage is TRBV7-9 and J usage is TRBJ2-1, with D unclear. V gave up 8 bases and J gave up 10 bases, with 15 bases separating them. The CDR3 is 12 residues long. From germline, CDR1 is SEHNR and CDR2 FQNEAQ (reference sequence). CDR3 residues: CASLGLSKEQFF. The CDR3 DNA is TGTGCCAGCTTGGGTCTTAGCAAAGAGCAGTTCTTC.

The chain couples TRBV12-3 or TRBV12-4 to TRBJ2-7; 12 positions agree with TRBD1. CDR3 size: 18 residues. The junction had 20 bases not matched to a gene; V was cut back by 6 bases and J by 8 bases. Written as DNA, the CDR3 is TGTGCCAGCAGCTCGAGAGCTGGGACAGGGGGCACTTTCTATAAGCAGTACTTC. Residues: CASSSRAGTGGTFYKQYF.

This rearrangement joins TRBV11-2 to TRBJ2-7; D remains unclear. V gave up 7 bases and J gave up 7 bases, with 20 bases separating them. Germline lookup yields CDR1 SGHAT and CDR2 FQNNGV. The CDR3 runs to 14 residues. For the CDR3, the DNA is TGTGCCAGCAACCCTATAGCCGAAGTGAAAGAGCAGTACTTC. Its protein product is CASNPIAEVKEQYF.

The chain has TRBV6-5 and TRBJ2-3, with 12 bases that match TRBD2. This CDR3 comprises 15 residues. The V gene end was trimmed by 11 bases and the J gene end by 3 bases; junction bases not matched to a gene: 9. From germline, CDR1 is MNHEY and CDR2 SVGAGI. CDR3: CACNPGLAGTDTQYF. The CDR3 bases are TGTGCCTGCAACCCAGGACTAGCGGGAACAGATACGCAGTATTTT.

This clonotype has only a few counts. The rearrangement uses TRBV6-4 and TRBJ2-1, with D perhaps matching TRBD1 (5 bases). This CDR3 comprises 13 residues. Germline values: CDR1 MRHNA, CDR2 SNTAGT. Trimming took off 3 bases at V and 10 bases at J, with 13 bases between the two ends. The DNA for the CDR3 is TGTGCCAGCAGTGAAAAGGCTAGGGGCGAGCAGTTCTTC. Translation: CASSEKARGEQFF.

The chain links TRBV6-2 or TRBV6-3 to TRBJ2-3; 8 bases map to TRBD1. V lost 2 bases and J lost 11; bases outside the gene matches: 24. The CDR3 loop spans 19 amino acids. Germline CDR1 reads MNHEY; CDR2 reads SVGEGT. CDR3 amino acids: CASSYPQSWDRSSTGMQYF. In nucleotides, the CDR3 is TGTGCCAGCAGTTACCCCCAATCCTGGGACAGGTCTAGCACAGGTATGCAGTATTTT.

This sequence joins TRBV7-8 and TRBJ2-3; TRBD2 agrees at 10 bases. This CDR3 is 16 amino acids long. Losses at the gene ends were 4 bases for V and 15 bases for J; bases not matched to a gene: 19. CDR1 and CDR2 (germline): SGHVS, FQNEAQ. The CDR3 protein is CASSSGAGGPGDTHYF. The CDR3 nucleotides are TGTGCCAGCAGCTCAGGAGCGGGAGGGCCTGGTGATACCCATTATTTT.

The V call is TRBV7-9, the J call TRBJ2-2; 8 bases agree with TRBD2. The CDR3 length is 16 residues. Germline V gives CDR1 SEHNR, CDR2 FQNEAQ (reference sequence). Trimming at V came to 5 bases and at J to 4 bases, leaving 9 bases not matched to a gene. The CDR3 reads CASSPKAGEVTGELFF. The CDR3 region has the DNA TGTGCCAGCAGCCCCAAAGCGGGGGAGGTCACCGGGGAGCTGTTTTTT.

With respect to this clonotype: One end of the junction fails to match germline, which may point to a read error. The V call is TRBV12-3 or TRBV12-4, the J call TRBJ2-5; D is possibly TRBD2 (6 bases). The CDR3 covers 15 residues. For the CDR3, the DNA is TGTACCAGCAGCACCTACCCCGGGAGCGACGAGATCCAATACTTC. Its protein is CTSSTYPGSDEIQYF.

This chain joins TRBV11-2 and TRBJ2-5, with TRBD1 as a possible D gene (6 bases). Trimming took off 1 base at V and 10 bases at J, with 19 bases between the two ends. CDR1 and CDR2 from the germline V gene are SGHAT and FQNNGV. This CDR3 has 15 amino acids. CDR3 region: CASSLGAGDGKIQYF. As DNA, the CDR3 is TGTGCCAGCAGCTTAGGGGCAGGGGATGGGAAGATCCAGTACTTC.

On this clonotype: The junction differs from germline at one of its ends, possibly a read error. The CDR3 is CASCDWTGVQEAFF. CDR3 in DNA: TGTGCCAGCTGTGATTGGACAGGGGTTCAAGAAGCTTTCTTT. The J gene is TRBJ1-1, the V gene TRBV2; 9 nucleotides match TRBD1. There are 14 residues in the CDR3. From germline, CDR1 is SNHLY and CDR2 FYNNEI. The entire variable domain, with the rest obtained from reference TRBV2 and TRBJ1-1, is as follows: EPEVTQTPSHQVTQMGQEVILRCVPISNHLYFYWYRQILGQKVEFLVSFYNNEISEKSEIFDDQFSVERPDGSNFTLKIRSTKLEDSAMYFCASCDWTGVQEAFFGQGTRLTVV.

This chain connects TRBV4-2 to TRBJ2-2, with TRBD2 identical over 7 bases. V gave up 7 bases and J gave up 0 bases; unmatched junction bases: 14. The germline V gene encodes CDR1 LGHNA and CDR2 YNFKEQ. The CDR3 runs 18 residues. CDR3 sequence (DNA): TGTGCCAGCACGAGGGGAGGGAGGTGGGATGCGAACACCGGGGAGCTGTTTTTT. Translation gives CASTRGGRWDANTGELFF.

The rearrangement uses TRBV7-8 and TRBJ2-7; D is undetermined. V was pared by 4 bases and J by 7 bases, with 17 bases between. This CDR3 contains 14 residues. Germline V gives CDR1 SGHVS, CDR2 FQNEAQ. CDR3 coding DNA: TGTGCCAGCAGCTCACTCATGTTGTCCCCAGAGCAGTACTTC. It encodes CASSSLMLSPEQYF.

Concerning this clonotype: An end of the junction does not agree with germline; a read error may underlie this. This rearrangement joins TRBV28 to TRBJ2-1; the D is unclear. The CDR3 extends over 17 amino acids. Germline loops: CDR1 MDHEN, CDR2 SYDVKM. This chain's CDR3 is CDSSSDRSAKEQYEQFF. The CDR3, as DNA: TGTGACAGCAGTTCCGATCGGTCAGCCAAGGAACAGTATGAACAGTTCTTC. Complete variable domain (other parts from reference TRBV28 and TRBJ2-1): DVKVTQSSRYLVKRTGEKVFLECVQDMDHENMFWYRQDPGLGLRLIYFSYDVKMKEKGDIPEGYSVSREKKERFSLILESASTNQTSMYLCDSSSDRSAKEQYEQFFGPGTRLTVL.

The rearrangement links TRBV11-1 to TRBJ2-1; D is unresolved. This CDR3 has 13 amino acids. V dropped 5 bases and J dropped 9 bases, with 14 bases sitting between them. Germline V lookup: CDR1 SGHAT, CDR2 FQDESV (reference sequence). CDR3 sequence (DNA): TGTGCCAGCAGCCCCGGGCCAAGCACTGAGCAGTTCTTC. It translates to CASSPGPSTEQFF.

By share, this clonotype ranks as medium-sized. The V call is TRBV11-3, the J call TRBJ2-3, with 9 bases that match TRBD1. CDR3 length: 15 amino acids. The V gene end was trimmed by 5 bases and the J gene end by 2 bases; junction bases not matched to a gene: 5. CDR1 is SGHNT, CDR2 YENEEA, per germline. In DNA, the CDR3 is TGTGCCAGCAGCGGGGGACAGGGACACACAGATACGCAGTATTTT. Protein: CASSGGQGHTDTQYF.

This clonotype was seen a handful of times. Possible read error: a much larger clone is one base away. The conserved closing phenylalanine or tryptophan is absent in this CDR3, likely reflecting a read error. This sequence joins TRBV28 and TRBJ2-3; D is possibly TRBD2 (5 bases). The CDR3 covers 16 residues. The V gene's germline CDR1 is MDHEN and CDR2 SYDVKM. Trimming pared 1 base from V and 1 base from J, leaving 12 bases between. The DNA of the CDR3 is TGTGCCAGCAGTTTATTGGGCTCTAGCCGCACAGATACGCAGTATTAT. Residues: CASSLLGSSRTDTQYY.